This TCR beta chain is from a study of T cells in localized non-small cell lung cancer. This clone was observed a single time. Germline V gives CDR1 MNHEY, CDR2 SMNVEV (reference sequence). This CDR3 is built from 16 residues. The trim removed 7 bases at V and 2 bases at J, leaving 12 bases unmatched. Measured with immunoSEQ multiplex PCR; TCRdb has only the in-frame clones, and not every one. The sample has roughly 76,000 clones, around three quarters seen once; the top ten hold around 21%. The sequences come from PBMCs, collected before any cancer treatment. The TCR originated in a man between 35 and 75 years old with stage II squamous cell lung carcinoma. The rearrangement joins TRBV27 to TRBJ2-7; 9 nucleotides line up with TRBD2. CDR3 DNA: TGTGCCAGCATTCTCCCAGCGGGAGGCTCGGCCTACGAGCAGTACTTC. It codes for CASILPAGGSAYEQYF.